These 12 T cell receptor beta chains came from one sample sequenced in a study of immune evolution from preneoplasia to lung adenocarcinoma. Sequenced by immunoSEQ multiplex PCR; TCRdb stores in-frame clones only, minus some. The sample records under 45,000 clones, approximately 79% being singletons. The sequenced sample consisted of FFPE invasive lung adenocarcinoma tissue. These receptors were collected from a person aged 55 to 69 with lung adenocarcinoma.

The CDR3 DNA sequence: TGTGCCACGTTCGACAGGTTTTACGAGCAGTACTTC. This translates into CATFDRFYEQYF. The chain employs TRBV28 and TRBJ2-7, with D possibly TRBD1 on 6 matching bases. The V end lost 10 bases, the J end lost 4 bases, and 14 bases lay between the germline ends. The CDR3 covers 12 residues. Per germline, CDR1 MDHEN and CDR2 SYDVKM.

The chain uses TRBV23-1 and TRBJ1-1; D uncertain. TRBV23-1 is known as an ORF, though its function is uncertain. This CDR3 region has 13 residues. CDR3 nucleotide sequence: TGCGCAACCAGCGGGAAGGGAAACACTGAAGCTTTCTTT. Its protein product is CATSGKGNTEAFF.

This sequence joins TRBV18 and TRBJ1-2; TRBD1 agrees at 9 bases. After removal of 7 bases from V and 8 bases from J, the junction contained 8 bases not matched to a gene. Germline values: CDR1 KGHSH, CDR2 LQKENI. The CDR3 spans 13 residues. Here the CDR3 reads CASLSDRGIGYTF. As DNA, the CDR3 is TGTGCCAGCTTATCCGACAGGGGGATAGGCTACACCTTC.

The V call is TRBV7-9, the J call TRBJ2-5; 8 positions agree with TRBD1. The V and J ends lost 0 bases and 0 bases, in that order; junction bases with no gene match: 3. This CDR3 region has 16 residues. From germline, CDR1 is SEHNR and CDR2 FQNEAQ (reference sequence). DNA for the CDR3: TGTGCCAGCAGCTTAGCGCCGGGACAGGACCAAGAGACCCAGTACTTC. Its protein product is CASSLAPGQDQETQYF.

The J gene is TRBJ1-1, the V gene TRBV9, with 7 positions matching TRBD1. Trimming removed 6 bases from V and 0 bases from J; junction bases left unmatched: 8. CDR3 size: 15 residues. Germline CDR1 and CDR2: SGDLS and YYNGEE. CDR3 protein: CASKPGGGMNTEAFF. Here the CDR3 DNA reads TGTGCCAGCAAGCCAGGGGGGGGAATGAACACTGAAGCTTTCTTT.

The CDR3 loop reads CASSDSFNEKLFF. The CDR3 DNA reads TGTGCCAGCAGTGACAGCTTTAATGAAAAACTGTTTTTT. The chain carries TRBV25-1 and TRBJ1-4; no clear D gene. The CDR3 runs to 13 residues. V dropped 3 bases and J dropped 4 bases, with 6 bases sitting between them. The germline gives CDR1 MGHDK, CDR2 SYGVNS.

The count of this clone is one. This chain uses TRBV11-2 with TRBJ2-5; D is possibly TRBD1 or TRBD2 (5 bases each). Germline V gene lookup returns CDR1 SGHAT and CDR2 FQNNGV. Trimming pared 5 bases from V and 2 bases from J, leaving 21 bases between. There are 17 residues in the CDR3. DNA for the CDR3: TGTGCCAGCAGCCCCCTGGGGGTTGCAGCCAGACAAGAGACCCAGTACTTC. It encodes CASSPLGVAARQETQYF.

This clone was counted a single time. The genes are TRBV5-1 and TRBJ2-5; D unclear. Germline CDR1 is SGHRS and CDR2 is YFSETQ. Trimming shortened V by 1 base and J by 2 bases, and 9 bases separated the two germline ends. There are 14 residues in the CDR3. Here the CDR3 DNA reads TGCGCCAGCAGCTTGCCGCCCCCGCAAGAGACCCAGTACTTC. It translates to CASSLPPPQETQYF.

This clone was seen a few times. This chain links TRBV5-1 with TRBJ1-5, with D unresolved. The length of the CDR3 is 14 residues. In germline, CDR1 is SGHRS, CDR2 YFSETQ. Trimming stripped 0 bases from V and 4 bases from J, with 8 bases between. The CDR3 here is CASSLGGLNQPQHF. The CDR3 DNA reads TGCGCCAGCAGCTTGGGAGGGCTGAATCAGCCCCAGCATTTT.

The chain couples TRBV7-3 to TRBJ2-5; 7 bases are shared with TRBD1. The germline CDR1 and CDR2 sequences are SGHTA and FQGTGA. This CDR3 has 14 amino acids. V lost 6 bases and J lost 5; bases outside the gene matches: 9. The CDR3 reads CASSFNRGRETQYF. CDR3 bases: TGTGCCAGCAGTTTTAACAGGGGAAGGGAGACCCAGTACTTC.

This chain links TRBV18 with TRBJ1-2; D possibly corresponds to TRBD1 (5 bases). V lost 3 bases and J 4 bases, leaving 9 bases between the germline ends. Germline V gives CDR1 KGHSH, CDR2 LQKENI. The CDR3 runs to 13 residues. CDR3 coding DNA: TGTGCCAGCTCACCGGGGACCGGCTATGGCTACACCTTC. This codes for CASSPGTGYGYTF.

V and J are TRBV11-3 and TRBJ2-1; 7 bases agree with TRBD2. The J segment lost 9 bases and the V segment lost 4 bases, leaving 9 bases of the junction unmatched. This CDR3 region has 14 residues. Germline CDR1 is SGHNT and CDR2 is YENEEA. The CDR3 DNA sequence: TGTGCCAGCAGCTCAGGAGGCGGGAGCGTTGAGCAGTTCTTC. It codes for CASSSGGGSVEQFF.